This paragraph covers one TCR beta chain sequence. Its antigen remains unidentified. This sample was taken from a study of T-cell memory formation after mild COVID-19. Overall study findings and caveats: Within pre-infection memory, some responding clones were found, suggesting cross-reactive memory joined.

TCRdb analysed the 5' RACE reads with MiXCR anew, one entry per CDR3 protein. The table lists approximately 150,000 distinct CDR3 sequences, about 14% of them singletons, with roughly 14% in the top ten. V was trimmed by 3 bases and J by 6 bases, leaving 17 bases between them. CDR3 size: 15 residues. Germline V lookup: CDR1 KGHSH, CDR2 LQKENI. The sample taken for sequencing was PBMCs or a T cell subset sorted from them (not recorded which). The receptor comes from an adult woman who had mild COVID-19 (a few samples of this study predate the infection). Cell type and time point are not known. The chain joins TRBV18 to TRBJ1-2; a possible D gene is TRBD1 (6 bases). CDR3 sequence: CASSPPLGTLDGYTF. CDR3 sequence (DNA): TGTGCCAGCTCACCCCCGCTAGGGACACTGGATGGCTACACCTTC.